The entry that follows covers one TCR beta chain sequence. What it binds is not known. V shed 5 bases, J shed 3 bases, and the junction held 5 bases outside the gene matches. Germline V gene data show CDR1 as SEHNR and CDR2 as FQNEAQ (reference sequence). This CDR3 contains 15 residues. These data originate in a study of cytomegalovirus exposure and HLA in healthy donors. As for the study in general: According to later analysis, the same platform produced the 120 validation and under 700 first-cohort repertoires. General study findings and limits: Cytomegalovirus status was reportedly diagnosed by the classifier with high sensitivity and specificity. The study put some 150 TCR beta chains on its list as cytomegalovirus-associated.

This table comes from immunoSEQ multiplex PCR, and its TCRdb copy is limited to in-frame clones, with some not included. Of about 150,000 clones in the sample, about 89% were seen once. This TCR was sampled from a woman aged 18 to 35 in good health and CMV-seropositive. The rearrangement uses TRBV7-9 and TRBJ2-1; 9 bases are a match to TRBD2. Sequenced material: PBMCs. CDR3 coding DNA: TGTGCCAGCAGCATGCTAGCGGGAAGCTACAATGAGCAGTTCTTC. Its translation: CASSMLAGSYNEQFF.